A selection of T cell receptor beta chains follows, all from one sample in a study of cytomegalovirus exposure and HLA in healthy donors. Generated by immunoSEQ multiplex PCR, the TCRdb table keeps only in-frame clones and is missing some. The repertoire consists of about 98,000 clones, with about four fifths occurring once and the leading ten covering more than 3%. The sequenced sample was PBMCs. The receptors shown here come from a female donor in good health and CMV-seropositive. Both conserved end residues are part of each CDR3. A D gene is named only where the DNA matches it firmly. Clone size is stated in some rows and not others, as once, few, many or a class when expanded.

clone_size	v_call	j_call	d_call	cdr3_aa	cdr3_nt
.	TRBV30	TRBJ2-7	.	CAWSVENEQYF	TGTGCCTGGAGTGTAGAGAACGAGCAGTACTTC
few	TRBV9	TRBJ2-7	TRBD1	CASSAQGWEYEQYF	TGTGCCAGCAGCGCACAGGGGTGGGAGTACGAGCAGTACTTC
.	TRBV4-2	TRBJ1-5	.	CASSQGASSNQPQHF	TGTGCCAGCAGCCAAGGTGCCAGTAGCAATCAGCCCCAGCATTTT
.	TRBV5-1	TRBJ2-5	TRBD1	CASSFTPGQGGETQYF	TGCGCCAGCAGCTTCACTCCGGGACAGGGAGGCGAGACCCAGTACTTC
.	TRBV27	TRBJ1-2	.	CASSFSKLFSDYPF	TGTGCCAGCAGTTTTAGCAAACTCTTTTCAGACTACCCCTTC
.	TRBV29-1	TRBJ2-7	.	CSVRPYSKISYEQYF	TGCAGCGTTAGGCCGTACAGCAAAATCTCCTACGAGCAGTACTTC
.	TRBV6-5	TRBJ1-1	TRBD1	CASSFTGGTEAFF	TGTGCCAGCAGTTTCACAGGGGGCACTGAAGCTTTCTTT
.	TRBV13	TRBJ1-2	.	CASSLEQTRVWNGYTF	TGTGCCAGCAGCTTAGAACAGACACGAGTCTGGAATGGCTACACCTTC
.	TRBV25-1	TRBJ2-6	TRBD1	CASSEYETGEANVLTF	TGTGCCAGCAGTGAATACGAGACAGGGGAGGCCAACGTCCTGACTTTC
.	TRBV19	TRBJ1-4	.	CASGGETNEKLFF	TGTGCCAGTGGGGGGGAGACTAATGAAAAACTGTTTTTT
.	TRBV7-2	TRBJ2-1	TRBD2	CASSPGLAGGREQFF	TGTGCCAGCAGCCCGGGACTAGCGGGGGGGCGAGAGCAGTTCTTC
.	TRBV28	TRBJ2-1	.	CASSLVRFEGYNEQFF	TGTGCCAGCAGTTTAGTCAGGTTTGAGGGATACAATGAGCAGTTCTTC